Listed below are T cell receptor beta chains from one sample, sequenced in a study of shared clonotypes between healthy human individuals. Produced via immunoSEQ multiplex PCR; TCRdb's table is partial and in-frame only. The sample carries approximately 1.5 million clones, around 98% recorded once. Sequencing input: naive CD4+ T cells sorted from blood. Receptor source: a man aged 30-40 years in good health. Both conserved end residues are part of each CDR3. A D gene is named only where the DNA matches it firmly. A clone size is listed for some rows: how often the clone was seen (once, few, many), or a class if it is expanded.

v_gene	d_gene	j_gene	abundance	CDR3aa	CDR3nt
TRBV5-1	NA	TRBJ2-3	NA	CASSMDSPRLTDTQYF	TGCGCCAGCAGCATGGACAGCCCTCGGCTCACAGATACGCAGTATTTT
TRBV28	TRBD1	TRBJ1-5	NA	CASSPRTGGISLSNQPQHF	TGTGCCAGCAGTCCACGGACAGGGGGCATATCGCTCTCCAATCAGCCCCAGCATTTT
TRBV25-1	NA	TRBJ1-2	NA	CASSVAGFYGYTF	TGTGCCAGCAGTGTAGCGGGGTTCTATGGCTACACCTTC
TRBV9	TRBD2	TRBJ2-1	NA	CASSVAATAGGLGNEQFF	TGTGCCAGCAGCGTAGCTGCCACGGCGGGAGGGCTAGGTAATGAGCAGTTCTTC
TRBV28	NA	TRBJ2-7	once	CASSLQREQYF	TGTGCCAGCAGTTTACAGCGCGAGCAGTACTTC
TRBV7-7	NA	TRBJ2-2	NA	CASSRDDYGELFF	TGTGCCAGCAGTAGGGATGACTACGGGGAGCTGTTTTTT
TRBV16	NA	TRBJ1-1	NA	CASSPRTLNTEAFF	TGTGCCAGCAGCCCCCGGACACTGAACACTGAAGCTTTCTTT
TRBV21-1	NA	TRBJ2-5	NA	CASSNCGRREQETQYF	TGTGCCAGCAGCAATTGCGGTCGGCGGGAACAAGAGACCCAGTACTTC
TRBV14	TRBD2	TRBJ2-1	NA	CASSRWTSGRGSYNEQFF	TGTGCCAGCAGCCGGTGGACTAGCGGGAGAGGGTCCTACAATGAGCAGTTCTTC
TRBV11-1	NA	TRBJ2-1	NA	CASSPSFGLASRSYNEQFF	TGTGCCAGCAGCCCTTCATTTGGGCTAGCTTCCCGATCCTACAATGAGCAGTTCTTC
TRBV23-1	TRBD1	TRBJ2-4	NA	CASSFNPGQGNIQYF	TGCGCCAGCAGTTTTAATCCGGGACAGGGAAACATTCAGTACTTC
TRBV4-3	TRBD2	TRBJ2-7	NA	CASTTTSSYEQYF	TGCGCCAGCACCACGACTAGCTCGTACGAGCAGTACTTC
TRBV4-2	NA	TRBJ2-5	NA	CASSQESNSLAETQYF	TGTGCCAGCAGCCAAGAATCGAACTCGCTGGCAGAGACCCAGTACTTC
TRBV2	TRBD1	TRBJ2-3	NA	CAGSGGSPTRDTQYF	TGTGCCGGGTCAGGGGGCAGCCCTACCAGAGATACGCAGTATTTT
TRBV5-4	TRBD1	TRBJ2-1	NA	CATPTGFSTEQFF	TGTGCCACCCCGACAGGGTTCAGCACTGAGCAGTTCTTC
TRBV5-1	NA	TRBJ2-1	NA	CASTNPVGASYNEQFF	TGCGCCAGCACCAACCCCGTCGGGGCATCGTACAATGAGCAGTTCTTC
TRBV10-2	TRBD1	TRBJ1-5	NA	CASSESRATRGPSSNQPQHF	TGCGCCAGCAGTGAGTCGAGGGCGACGAGGGGGCCGTCGTCGAATCAGCCCCAGCATTTT
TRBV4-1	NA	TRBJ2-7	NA	CASSQDIGATTQYF	TGCGCCAGCAGCCAAGATATTGGGGCCACTACTCAGTACTTC
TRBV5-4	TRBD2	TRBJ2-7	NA	CASSLGLGPLEQYF	TGTGCCAGCAGCTTAGGACTAGGCCCCCTCGAGCAGTACTTC
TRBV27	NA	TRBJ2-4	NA	CASSLSVPTGLLKNIQYF	TGTGCCAGCAGTTTATCTGTCCCGACAGGCCTACTCAAAAACATTCAGTACTTC
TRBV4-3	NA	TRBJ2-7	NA	CASSQRPGPYEQYF	TGCGCCAGCAGCCAAAGACCGGGACCTTACGAGCAGTACTTC
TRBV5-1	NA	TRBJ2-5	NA	CASSLGSSGFAETQYF	TGCGCCAGCAGCTTGGGAAGCTCGGGGTTCGCTGAGACCCAGTACTTC
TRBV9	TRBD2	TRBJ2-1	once	CASSVAPTSGSINEQFF	TGTGCCAGCAGCGTAGCCCCGACTAGCGGGAGTATCAATGAGCAGTTCTTC
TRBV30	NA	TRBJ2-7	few	CAWTFGVTYEQYF	TGTGCCTGGACCTTCGGGGTAACCTACGAGCAGTACTTC
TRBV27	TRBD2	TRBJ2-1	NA	CASSSGLAGGRYNEQFF	TGTGCCAGCAGTTCGGGACTAGCGGGAGGGAGGTACAATGAGCAGTTCTTC
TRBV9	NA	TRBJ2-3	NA	CASSVLGLAGTDTQYF	TGTGCCAGCAGCGTATTGGGGTTGGCGGGCACAGATACGCAGTATTTT
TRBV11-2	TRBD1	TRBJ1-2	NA	CASSLVEQMGQGGYTF	TGTGCCAGCAGCTTAGTTGAGCAGATGGGACAGGGAGGCTACACCTTC
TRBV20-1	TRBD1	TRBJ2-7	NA	CSAGQGVKQYF	TGCAGTGCGGGACAGGGGGTAAAGCAGTACTTC
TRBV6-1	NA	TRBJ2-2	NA	CASSHIPGELFF	TGTGCCAGCAGTCACATCCCCGGGGAGCTGTTTTTT
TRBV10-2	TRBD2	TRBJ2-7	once	CAVDGGGSAGGSSYEQYF	TGCGCCGTGGATGGGGGGGGTTCAGCGGGAGGAAGCTCCTACGAGCAGTACTTC
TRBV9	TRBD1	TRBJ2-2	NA	CASSSRTGDTGELFF	TGTGCCAGCAGCTCTCGGACAGGGGACACCGGGGAGCTGTTTTTT
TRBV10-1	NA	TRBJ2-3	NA	CASSVGTAHTQYF	TGCGCCAGCAGTGTAGGGACGGCCCATACGCAGTATTTT
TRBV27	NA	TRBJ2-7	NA	CASSFGGGYEQYF	TGTGCCAGCAGTTTTGGTGGGGGCTACGAGCAGTACTTC
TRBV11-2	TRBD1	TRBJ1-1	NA	CASSKGQENTEAFF	TGTGCCAGCAGCAAAGGACAGGAGAACACTGAAGCTTTCTTT
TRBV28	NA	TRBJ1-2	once	CASSLSPDLYGYTF	TGTGCCAGCAGTTTAAGCCCGGACCTCTATGGCTACACCTTC
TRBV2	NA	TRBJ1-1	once	CASIFFRNTEAFF	TGTGCCAGCATTTTCTTCAGGAACACTGAAGCTTTCTTT
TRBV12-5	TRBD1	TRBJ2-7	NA	CASGPGTGPHEQYF	TGTGCTAGTGGTCCGGGGACAGGGCCCCACGAGCAGTACTTC
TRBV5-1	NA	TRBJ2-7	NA	CASRTSAWTGTSYEQYF	TGCGCCAGCAGAACCTCGGCGTGGACGGGAACATCCTACGAGCAGTACTTC
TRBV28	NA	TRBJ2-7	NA	CASTINPLVYEQYF	TGTGCCAGCACAATAAATCCCCTAGTGTACGAGCAGTACTTC
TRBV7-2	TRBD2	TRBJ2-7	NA	CASSLGAGAAYEQYF	TGTGCCAGCAGCTTAGGAGCGGGAGCCGCCTACGAGCAGTACTTC
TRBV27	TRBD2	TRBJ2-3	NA	CASSRRLAGGTDTQYF	TGTGCCAGCAGTCGCAGACTAGCGGGGGGCACAGATACGCAGTATTTT
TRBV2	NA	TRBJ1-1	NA	CASTGGRNTEAFF	TGTGCCAGCACGGGGGGAAGGAACACTGAAGCTTTCTTT
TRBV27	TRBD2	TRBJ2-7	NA	CASSLYSGRGADEQYF	TGTGCCAGCAGTTTATACTCCGGGAGGGGTGCAGACGAGCAGTACTTC
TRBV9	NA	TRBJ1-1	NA	CASSVDPGAANTEAFF	TGTGCCAGCAGCGTAGATCCAGGGGCCGCGAACACTGAAGCTTTCTTT
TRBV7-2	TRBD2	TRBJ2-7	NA	CASSPSLAGNLYEQYF	TGTGCCAGCAGCCCCTCCCTAGCGGGGAACCTCTACGAGCAGTACTTC
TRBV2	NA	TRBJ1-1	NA	CASSFRDNTEAFF	TGTGCCAGCAGTTTCAGGGACAACACTGAAGCTTTCTTT
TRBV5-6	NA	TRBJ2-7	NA	CASSLGLGRGTYEQYF	TGTGCCAGCAGCTTGGGGTTAGGACGCGGAACCTACGAGCAGTACTTC
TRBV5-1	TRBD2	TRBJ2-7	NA	CASSLLREDYEQYF	TGCGCCAGCAGCTTGTTGCGGGAGGACTACGAGCAGTACTTC
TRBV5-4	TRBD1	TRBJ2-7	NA	CASSASGTGDEQYF	TGTGCCAGCAGCGCGTCCGGGACAGGGGACGAGCAGTACTTC
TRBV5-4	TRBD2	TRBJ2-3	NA	CASSEQRESQYF	TGTGCCAGCAGCGAACAGCGGGAGTCGCAGTATTTT
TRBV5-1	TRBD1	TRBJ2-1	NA	CASSTKQGANRNEQFF	TGCGCCAGCAGCACCAAACAGGGGGCAAATCGCAATGAGCAGTTCTTC
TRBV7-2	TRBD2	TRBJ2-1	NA	CASSTSGTSFLEFF	TGTGCCAGCAGCACATCCGGGACTAGCTTCCTCGAGTTCTTC
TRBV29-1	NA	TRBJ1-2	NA	CSVEGDPTGNYGYTF	TGCAGCGTTGAAGGGGACCCCACAGGAAACTATGGCTACACCTTC
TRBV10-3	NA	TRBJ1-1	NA	CAIASSTEAFF	TGTGCCATCGCTAGTAGCACTGAAGCTTTCTTT